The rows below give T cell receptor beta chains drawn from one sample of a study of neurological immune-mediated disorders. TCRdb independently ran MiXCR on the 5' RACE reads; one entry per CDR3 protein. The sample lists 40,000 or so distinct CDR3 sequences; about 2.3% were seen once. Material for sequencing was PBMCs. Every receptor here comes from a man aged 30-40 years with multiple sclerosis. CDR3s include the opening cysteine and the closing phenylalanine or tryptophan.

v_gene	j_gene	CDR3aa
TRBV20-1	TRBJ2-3	CSARGASDTQYF
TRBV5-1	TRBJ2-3	CASSLAILVGASTDTQYF
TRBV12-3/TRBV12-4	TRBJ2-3	CASSFLGGDTQYF
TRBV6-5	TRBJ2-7	CASRSGTNEQYF
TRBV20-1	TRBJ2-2	CSARPGQNTGELFF
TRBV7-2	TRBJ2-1	CASSLQSYNEQFF
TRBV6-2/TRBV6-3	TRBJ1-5	CASSSNRDSQPQHF
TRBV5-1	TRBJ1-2	CASSLGVSGAYGYTF
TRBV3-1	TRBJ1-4	CASSLTPGQGNEKLFF
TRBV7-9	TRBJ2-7	CASSLDSTSYEQYF